The 10 T cell receptor beta chains presented below share a single source sample, sequenced in a study of T-cell memory formation after mild COVID-19. A single record per CDR3 protein comes from TCRdb applying MiXCR to the 5' RACE reads. This table holds around 130,000 distinct CDR3 sequences, 11% to 15% found once. Sequencing was performed on PBMCs or a T cell subset sorted from them (not recorded which). These receptors all stem from an adult woman who had mild COVID-19 (a few samples of this study predate the infection). Cell type and time point are not known.

This clonotype was detected only a few times. The CDR3, as DNA: TGTGCCAGCAGGACCCTCGGGACTAGCGGACTAATTAGCTCCTACAATGAGCAGTTCTTC. It translates to CASRTLGTSGLISSYNEQFF. The rearrangement links TRBV12-3 or TRBV12-4 to TRBJ2-1; 11 nucleotides agree with TRBD2. Trimming removed 6 bases from V and 0 bases from J; junction bases left unmatched: 16. CDR3 length equals 20 residues.

This clonotype has only a few counts. DNA of the CDR3: TGCAGCGTTCAGGGAGAGAGCTCCTACGAGCAGTACTTC. Amino acid sequence: CSVQGESSYEQYF. The V gene is TRBV29-1, the J gene TRBJ2-7; the D call may be TRBD1 or TRBD2 (5 bases each). CDR1 SQVTM and CDR2 ANQGSEA come from the germline V gene. This CDR3 is 13 amino acids long. V lost 5 bases to trimming and J lost 0 bases, with 11 bases between them.

The chain links TRBV7-8 to TRBJ2-1; 8 bases are a match to TRBD2. The V and J ends lost 3 bases and 10 bases, in that order; junction bases with no gene match: 8. The CDR3 sequence is 14 residues long. The germline V gene has CDR1 SGHVS and CDR2 FQNEAQ. The CDR3 sequence is CASSFSGSQGEQFF. DNA for the CDR3: TGTGCCAGCAGCTTCAGCGGGAGTCAGGGGGAGCAGTTCTTC.

The chain employs TRBV3-1 and TRBJ1-2; D gene uncertain. The ends were cut back, 3 bases at V and 3 bases at J, with 17 bases in the middle. The CDR3 sequence is 16 residues long. Germline loops: CDR1 LGHDT, CDR2 YNNKEL (reference sequence). The CDR3 loop is CASSHLNPGVDYGYTF. Written as DNA, the CDR3 is TGTGCCAGCAGCCACTTGAACCCTGGTGTGGACTATGGCTACACCTTC.

The chain carries TRBV6-5 and TRBJ2-1; TRBD2 matches 9 bases. Trimming cost V 8 bases and J 5 bases; bases outside gene matches: 10. The CDR3 is 15 residues long. Looked up from germline, CDR1 is MNHEY and CDR2 is SVGAGI. The DNA of the CDR3 is TGTGCCAGCGGCCGGGGGCGGGAGGGGAACAATGAGCAGTTCTTC. Translated: CASGRGREGNNEQFF.

This clonotype has ten or more counts. The chain recombines TRBV27 with TRBJ1-1, with D uncertain. V was clipped by 5 bases and J by 2 bases, with 12 bases between them. This CDR3 has 14 amino acids. Germline assignment: CDR1 MNHEY and CDR2 SMNVEV (reference sequence). The CDR3 DNA reads as TGTGCCAGCAGTAAAGGATGGGTTAACACTGAAGCTTTCTTT. Amino acids: CASSKGWVNTEAFF.

This clonotype was counted only a few times. V and J are TRBV20-1 and TRBJ1-5; no firm D call. This CDR3 is built from 14 residues. Germline V lookup: CDR1 DFQATT, CDR2 SNEGSKA (reference sequence). V was pared by 0 bases and J by 1 base, with 7 bases between. The CDR3 spells CSARDQESNQPQHF. As DNA, the CDR3 is TGCAGTGCTAGAGATCAGGAGAGCAATCAGCCCCAGCATTTT.

In DNA, the CDR3 is TGCAGCGTACCGGGGGGGCCTATGGAGACCCAGTACTTC. Translated: CSVPGGPMETQYF. The V and J genes are TRBV29-1 and TRBJ2-5; 8 nucleotides align to TRBD2. The germline V gene has CDR1 SQVTM and CDR2 ANQGSEA. V dropped 6 bases and J dropped 5; count of bases not matched to a gene: 8. The CDR3 totals 13 residues.

This clonotype was detected only a few times. The V and J genes are TRBV7-6 and TRBJ2-6, with 7 bases fitting TRBD1. The germline V gene encodes CDR1 SGHVS and CDR2 FNYEAQ. The V and J ends lost 0 bases and 6 bases, in that order; junction bases with no gene match: 5. The CDR3 is made up of 16 amino acids. This CDR3 reads CASSLAQGVLANVLTF. CDR3 nucleotides: TGTGCCAGCAGCTTAGCCCAGGGGGTCTTGGCCAACGTCCTGACTTTC.

This clonotype was detected a few times. The chain is built from TRBV2 and TRBJ2-7; D is undetermined. The CDR3 is 8 amino acids. Trimming took 8 bases from V and 8 from J, leaving 4 bases between them. Germline CDR1 and CDR2: SNHLY and FYNNEI. Here the CDR3 reads CASRQQYF. For the CDR3, the DNA is TGTGCCAGCCGTCAGCAGTACTTC.